This T cell receptor (beta chain) was observed in a study of blood T cell repertoires in COVID-19. Background on the study: The analysed material was cDNA or gDNA that came from T cells, B-cell-depleted T cells, or PBMCs.

In the source study's methods: Cell counts per sample came from amplifying reference gene primers. Here immunoSEQ multiplex PCR was the method, and the copy in TCRdb shows in-frame clones only, minus some. The V and J calls and clone size are taken from that table; D and trimming were inferred from the DNA. The data hold about 270,000 clones, with roughly 90% observed a single time. CDR1 and CDR2 from the germline V gene are SGHRS and YFSETQ. With 0 bases clipped from V and 5 bases from J, the junction kept 13 bases outside the gene matches. The CDR3 consists of 17 residues. Enrolled through a virtual design, the participants were between roughly 18 and 95 years of age and came from about two dozen US areas. Categorization into cohorts depended on clinical history that participants reported.

The clonotype originates from a woman aged 40 to 50 with acute COVID-19. This chain joins TRBV5-1 and TRBJ2-5; 7 positions match TRBD1. Sequenced material: PBMCs or T cells enriched from blood (not recorded which). DNA for the CDR3: TGCGCCAGCAGCTTGGGCCCTCTTGGACAGGCGGGTGAGACCCAGTACTTC. It codes for CASSLGPLGQAGETQYF.